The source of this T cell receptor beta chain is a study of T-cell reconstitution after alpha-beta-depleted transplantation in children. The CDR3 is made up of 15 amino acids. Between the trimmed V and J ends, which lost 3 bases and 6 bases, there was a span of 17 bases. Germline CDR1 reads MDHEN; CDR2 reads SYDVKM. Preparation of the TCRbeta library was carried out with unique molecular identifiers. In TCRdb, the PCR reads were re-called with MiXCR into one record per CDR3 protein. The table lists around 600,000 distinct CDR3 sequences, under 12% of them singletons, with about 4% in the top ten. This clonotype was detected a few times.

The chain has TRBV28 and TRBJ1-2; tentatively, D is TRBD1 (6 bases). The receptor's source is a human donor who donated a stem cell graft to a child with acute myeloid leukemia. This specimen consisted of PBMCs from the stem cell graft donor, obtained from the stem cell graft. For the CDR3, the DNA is TGTGCCAGCAGTTTCTCAGGGGCTAACTCCCATGGCTACACCTTC. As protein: CASSFSGANSHGYTF.